These 17 T cell receptor beta chains share one sample of origin, sequenced in a study of post-analysis software for immune sequencing data. Libraries were made from TCR beta cDNA, and they carried unique molecular identifiers. TCRdb itself ran the PCR reads through MiXCR, one entry per CDR3 protein. The table shows under 200,000 distinct CDR3 sequences, with roughly 30% occurring only once. No antigen is known for these receptors. Overall study findings and caveats: Patients used about 5 TRBV segments, including TRBV5-6, TRBV5-1 and TRBV20-1, more often than controls.

The material sequenced was blood. The origin of the receptors is a girl aged 2-17 years with multiple sclerosis.

This clonotype was recorded many times. The J gene is TRBJ2-7, the V gene TRBV21-1; the table calls TRBD1, which could not be checked here. TRBV21-1 is described as a pseudogene. This CDR3 has 15 amino acids. The CDR3 spells CASSAGQGFSYEQYF. The CDR3 DNA sequence: TGTGCCAGCAGCGCGGGACAGGGGTTCTCCTACGAGCAGTACTTC.

The sample holds a few counts of this clonotype. Sequence at one end of the junction differs from germline and may be a read error. The rearrangement links TRBV12-3 or TRBV12-4 to TRBJ2-3; 12 bases are a match to TRBD2. The length of the CDR3 is 16 residues. Here the CDR3 reads CTSSKRTSGDPYTQYF. CDR3 nucleotide sequence: TGTACCAGCAGTAAGCGGACTAGCGGGGACCCTTATACGCAGTATTTT.

This clonotype was counted many times. The chain has TRBV12-3 or TRBV12-4 and TRBJ1-6; D not certain. This CDR3 is built from 12 residues. Trimming removed 6 bases from V and 8 bases from J, with 8 bases in between. CDR3 nucleotide sequence: TGTGCCAGCAGAATAGCCCATTCACCCCTCCACTTT. It encodes CASRIAHSPLHF.

Of note for this clonotype: This may be a read error: a much more frequent sequence differs by one nucleotide. The chain carries TRBV29-1 and TRBJ2-5, with D unresolved. The CDR3 consists of 13 residues. Germline V lookup: CDR1 SQVTM, CDR2 ANQGSEA. V lost 4 bases to trimming and J lost 11 bases, with 20 bases between them. The CDR3 nucleotides are TGCAGCGTTGCCTACTCCCCGAACAATGAGCAGTACTTC. Its translation: CSVAYSPNNEQYF.

V gene TRBV30 combines with J gene TRBJ1-5; no definite D call. Trimming left V 4 bases short and J 1 base short, with 8 bases between. Germline loops: CDR1 GTSNPN, CDR2 SVGIG (reference sequence). The CDR3 length is 13 residues. CDR3 nucleotides: TGTGCCTGGACCCCGGACAGCAATCAGCCCCAGCATTTT. It specifies CAWTPDSNQPQHF.

Remarks on this clonotype: A much larger clone lies one base from this, so it may be a read error. The rearrangement links TRBV10-3 to TRBJ1-6; D perhaps matches TRBD1 (6 bases). Germline CDR1 is ENHRY and CDR2 is SYGVKD. The CDR3 has 17 amino acids. The CDR3 loop is CAISEVGARDYNSPPHF. As DNA, the CDR3 is TGTGCCATCAGTGAAGTGGGGGCGAGAGACTATAATTCACCCCCCCACTTT.

This clonotype was detected many times. The V and J genes are TRBV6-1 and TRBJ2-5; weak D call: TRBD2 (7 bases). In germline, CDR1 is MNHNS, CDR2 SASEGT. Trimming removed 6 bases at V and 4 bases at J, with 18 bases between. This CDR3 spans 15 amino acids. The CDR3 coding sequence is TGTGCCAGCAGCCGGGGGGCCCTTATTCGAGAGACCCAGTACTTC. The encoded protein is CASSRGALIRETQYF.

This clonotype was seen a handful of times. This chain links TRBV20-1 with TRBJ1-3; weak D call: TRBD1 (6 bases). Germline assignment: CDR1 DFQATT and CDR2 SNEGSKA (reference sequence). This CDR3 has 14 residues. With 3 bases removed from V and 4 bases from J, the gap between germline ends came to 13 bases. The CDR3 DNA reads TGCAGTGCTAGTTTTGGACAGCACGGAAACACCATATATTTT. Protein sequence: CSASFGQHGNTIYF.

V gene TRBV9 combines with J gene TRBJ2-3, with D possibly being TRBD1 (6 bases). The V gene's germline CDR1 is SGDLS and CDR2 YYNGEE. The CDR3 totals 15 residues. V was cut by 0 bases and J by 2 bases, with 10 bases left in between. CDR3 sequence reads: CASSVGGRDTDTQYF. In DNA form, the CDR3 reads TGTGCCAGCAGCGTAGGGGGGCGCGACACAGATACGCAGTATTTT.

The chain couples TRBV7-9 to TRBJ2-3; TRBD1 matches at 8 bases. The CDR3 loop spans 14 amino acids. V trimming: 4 bases; J trimming: 4 bases; junction bases outside the gene matches: 4. Germline V gives CDR1 SEHNR, CDR2 FQNEAQ (reference sequence). The CDR3 protein is CASSWSTGADTQYF. In nucleotides, the CDR3 is TGTGCCAGCAGCTGGTCGACAGGGGCAGATACGCAGTATTTT.

Points on this clonotype: This may come from a read error, since a much larger clone is one base off. The genes are TRBV5-1 and TRBJ2-3; 7 nucleotides align to TRBD1. This CDR3 has 16 amino acids. Germline loops: CDR1 SGHRS, CDR2 YFSETQ. V lost 3 bases, J lost 2 bases, and 9 bases stayed unmatched. The CDR3 nucleotides read TGCGCCAGCAGCTCCCTACATGGACAGGACACAGATACGCAGTATTTT. Protein: CASSSLHGQDTDTQYF.

The V gene is TRBV10-2, the J gene TRBJ1-1; weak D call: TRBD1 (6 bases). The V end lost 0 bases, the J end lost 0 bases, and 20 bases lay between the germline ends. CDR1 WSHSY and CDR2 SAAADI come from the germline V gene. CDR3 length equals 19 residues. Written as DNA, the CDR3 is TGCGCCAGCAGTGAGTCGATTGGGATCGGGGGGCATATGAACACTGAAGCTTTCTTT. Its protein product is CASSESIGIGGHMNTEAFF.

V is TRBV18 and J is TRBJ2-5; 8 positions agree with TRBD1. In germline, CDR1 is KGHSH, CDR2 LQKENI. After removal of 5 bases from V and 3 bases from J, the junction contained 5 bases not matched to a gene. CDR3 length: 14 amino acids. The DNA of the CDR3 is TGTGCCAGCTCAGCCGGACAGGGAAAAGAGACCCAGTACTTC. This sequence encodes CASSAGQGKETQYF.

Worth noting for this clonotype: Being one base from a much bigger clone, this may be a read error. The chain combines TRBV12-3 or TRBV12-4 with TRBJ2-5; TRBD2 aligns across 11 bases. The ends lost 5 bases at V and 5 bases at J; junction bases unmatched: 4. The CDR3 consists of 14 residues. CDR3 loop: CASSGRTSGETQYF. CDR3 in DNA: TGTGCCAGCAGTGGCCGGACTAGCGGGGAGACCCAGTACTTC.

The rearrangement links TRBV20-1 to TRBJ2-3; 9 bases match TRBD2. The germline CDR1 and CDR2 sequences are DFQATT and SNEGSKA (reference sequence). The CDR3 has 14 amino acids. V lost 0 bases and J lost 10; bases outside the gene matches: 8. CDR3 loop: CSARDSSGVDAQYF. The CDR3, as DNA: TGCAGTGCTAGAGATTCTAGCGGGGTTGATGCGCAGTATTTT.

The V and J genes are TRBV7-9 and TRBJ2-1, with a tentative D call TRBD1 (5 bases). Per germline, CDR1 SEHNR and CDR2 FQNEAQ (reference sequence). The CDR3 consists of 15 residues. Trimming removed 7 bases at V and 10 bases at J, with 23 bases between. This chain's CDR3 is CASTNPRLGRGEQFF. DNA for the CDR3: TGTGCCAGCACCAATCCTCGCCTGGGAAGGGGCGAGCAGTTCTTC.

Ten or more counts support this clonotype. The chain combines TRBV12-3 or TRBV12-4 with TRBJ2-7; 10 bases line up with TRBD2. V was pared by 4 bases and J by 3 bases, with 9 bases of the junction left unmatched. The CDR3 consists of 16 residues. This CDR3 is CASSSYPSGGNYEQYF. The CDR3 DNA reads as TGTGCCAGCAGTTCGTACCCTAGCGGGGGAAACTACGAGCAGTACTTC.